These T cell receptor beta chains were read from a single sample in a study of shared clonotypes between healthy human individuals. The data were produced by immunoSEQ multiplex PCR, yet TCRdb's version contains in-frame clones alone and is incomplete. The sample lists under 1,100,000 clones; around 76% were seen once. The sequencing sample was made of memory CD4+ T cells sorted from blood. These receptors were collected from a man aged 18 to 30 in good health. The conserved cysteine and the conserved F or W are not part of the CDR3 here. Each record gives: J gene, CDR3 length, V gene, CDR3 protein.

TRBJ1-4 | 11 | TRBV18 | ASSDSDTRKLF
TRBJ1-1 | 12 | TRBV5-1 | ASSLTGGDTEAF
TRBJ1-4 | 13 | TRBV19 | ASSTRQGASEKLF
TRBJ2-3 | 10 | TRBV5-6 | ASSRSTDTQY
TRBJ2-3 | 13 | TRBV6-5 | ASTHRGVGTDTQY
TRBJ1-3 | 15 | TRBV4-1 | ASSQDKGESSGNTIY
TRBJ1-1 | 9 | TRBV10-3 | AISEVTGAF
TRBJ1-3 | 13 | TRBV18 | ASSALTGTGNTIY
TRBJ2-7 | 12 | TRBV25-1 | ASSEWTAPYEQY
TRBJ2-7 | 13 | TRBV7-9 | ASSSKGQALYEQY
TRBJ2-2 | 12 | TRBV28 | ASSRWRNTGELF
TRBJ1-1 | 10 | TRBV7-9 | ASSQTGAEAF
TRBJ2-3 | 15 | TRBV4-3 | ASSQEGGGVSTDTQY
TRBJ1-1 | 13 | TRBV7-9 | ASSSTGLRNTEAF
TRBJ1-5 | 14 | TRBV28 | ASSFNRGPANQPQH
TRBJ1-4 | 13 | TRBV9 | ASSVGGTGASKLF
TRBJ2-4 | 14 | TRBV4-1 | ASSQDSGGVRNIQY
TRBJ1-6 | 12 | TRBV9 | ASSEGPGNSPLH
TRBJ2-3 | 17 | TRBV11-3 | ASSPGVKRQGRVTDTQY
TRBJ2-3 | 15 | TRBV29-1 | SVVTSGRAFSSDTQY
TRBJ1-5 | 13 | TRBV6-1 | ASNGQPYSNQPQH
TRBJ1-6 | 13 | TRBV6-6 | ASTLTGSNNSPLH
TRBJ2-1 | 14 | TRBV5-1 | ASSLRGASSYNEQF
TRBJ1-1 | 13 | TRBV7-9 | ASSPLGGANTEAF
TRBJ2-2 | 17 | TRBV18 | ASSVEILQGTANTGELF
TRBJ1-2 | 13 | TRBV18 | ASSPGQGQNYGYT
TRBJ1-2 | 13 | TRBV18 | ASSEQGEANYGYT
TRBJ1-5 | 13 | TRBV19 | ASVPGLNSNQPQH
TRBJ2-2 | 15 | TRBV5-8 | ASSVAARLINTGELF
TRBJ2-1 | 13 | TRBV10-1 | ASSEPGPLGNEQF
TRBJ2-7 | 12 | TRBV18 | ASSPMGFGSEQY